A selection of T cell receptor beta chains follows, all from one sample in a study of blood T cells in healthy people across ages. TCRdb passed the 5' RACE reads through MiXCR, listing each CDR3 protein once. Of about 1.7 million distinct CDR3 sequences listed, roughly 28% were seen once; the top ten hold 7.7%. Sequences were obtained from blood. These receptors were taken from a woman in her thirties in good health. Both conserved end residues are part of each CDR3. A D gene is named only where the DNA matches it firmly. Size is stated for part of the rows, as once, few or many counts, or as a class when the clone is expanded.

many,TRBJ2-1,TRBV10-1,.,TGCGCCAGCAGTGATTCTGGCGGTCCTCCCAATGAGCAGTTCTTC,CASSDSGGPPNEQFF
many,TRBJ2-5,TRBV7-3,.,TGTGCCAGTAGCTCTCTAGCGCGCAGGGAGACCCAGTACTTC,CASSSLARRETQYF
.,TRBJ1-2,TRBV5-1,.,TGCGCCAGCACCCCCGGGGGGGGCGAGCGGCACTATGGCTACACCTTC,CASTPGGGERHYGYTF
.,TRBJ1-3,TRBV7-2,.,TGTGCCAGCAGCTTTAGGAGGGCTTCTGGAAACACCATATATTTT,CASSFRRASGNTIYF
few,TRBJ2-7,TRBV20-1,.,TGCAGTGCTAGGTCGACTGGTTCCTACGAGCAGTACTTC,CSARSTGSYEQYF
.,TRBJ1-1,TRBV20-1,.,TGCAGTGCTAGAGATCCCAGGGGAGAAAACACTGAAGCTTTCTTT,CSARDPRGENTEAFF
many,TRBJ2-5,TRBV7-2,TRBD1,TGTGCCAGCAGCTTAGTAGGGGGCGCAGAGACCCAGTACTTC,CASSLVGGAETQYF
few,TRBJ1-4,TRBV7-3,TRBD1,TGTGCCAGCAGCTCCAAGGACAGGTTGAGGGAAAAACTGTTTTTT,CASSSKDRLREKLFF
few,TRBJ2-1,TRBV11-2,TRBD1,TGTGCCAGCAGCCGCGGTGGGCAGGGGGCGAGGGATGAGCAGTTCTTC,CASSRGGQGARDEQFF
once,TRBJ2-3,TRBV7-9,TRBD2,TGTGCCAGCAGCATGCTAGCGGGGGACCCTAGGGATACGCAGTATTTT,CASSMLAGDPRDTQYF
few,TRBJ2-1,TRBV3-1,.,TGTGCCAGCAGTCTCGAATTCCGGAATGAGCAGTTCTTC,CASSLEFRNEQFF
few,TRBJ2-3,TRBV12-3/TRBV12-4,.,TGTGCCAGCAGTTTGACGGGAAATACGCAGTATTTT,CASSLTGNTQYF
.,TRBJ2-5,TRBV3-1,TRBD1,TGTGCCAGCAGCCAATCGTCAGGGGGCCTGATCCAAGAGACCCAGTACTTC,CASSQSSGGLIQETQYF
.,TRBJ1-2,TRBV29-1,.,TGCAGCGTTGAAGCTTCACGCGGTCCTACGGGATATGGCTACACCTTC,CSVEASRGPTGYGYTF
.,TRBJ1-2,TRBV5-1,.,TGCGCCAGCAGCTTGGACGTTACTAACTATGGCTACACCTTC,CASSLDVTNYGYTF
.,TRBJ2-1,TRBV7-2,TRBD2,TGTGCCAGCAGCTCCACCGGGACTAGCACGTACAATGAGCAGTTCTTC,CASSSTGTSTYNEQFF
few,TRBJ2-3,TRBV5-1,.,TGCGCCAGCAGCTTGGAGGGAACAGTGAGTACGCAGTATTTT,CASSLEGTVSTQYF
many,TRBJ2-3,TRBV20-1,TRBD2,TGCAGTGCTAGACGGGGGGGACTCCGCACAGATACGCAGTATTTT,CSARRGGLRTDTQYF
.,TRBJ2-3,TRBV21-1,.,TGTGCCAGCAGCGCGTTTGGACAGGGGTGGACAGATACGCAGTATTTT,CASSAFGQGWTDTQYF
many,TRBJ1-1,TRBV11-2,.,TGTGCCAGCAGCTTACAGGCTAACACTGAAGCTTTCTTT,CASSLQANTEAFF
.,TRBJ2-3,TRBV6-1,.,TGTGCCAGCAGTGAAATGCGGGGGCGGACAGATACGCAGTATTTT,CASSEMRGRTDTQYF
few,TRBJ1-1,TRBV5-5,.,TGTGCCAGCAGCTCGTTGGAGGGCACTGAAGCTTTCTTT,CASSSLEGTEAFF
many,TRBJ2-1,TRBV20-1,.,TGCAGTGCTAGAGACAAGCGCAGGAGCGGCCTCGATCTTGAGCAGTTCTTC,CSARDKRRSGLDLEQFF
few,TRBJ2-7,TRBV3-1,TRBD1,TGTGCCAGCAGCCAAGATTATGACAGGGACGAGCAGTACTTC,CASSQDYDRDEQYF